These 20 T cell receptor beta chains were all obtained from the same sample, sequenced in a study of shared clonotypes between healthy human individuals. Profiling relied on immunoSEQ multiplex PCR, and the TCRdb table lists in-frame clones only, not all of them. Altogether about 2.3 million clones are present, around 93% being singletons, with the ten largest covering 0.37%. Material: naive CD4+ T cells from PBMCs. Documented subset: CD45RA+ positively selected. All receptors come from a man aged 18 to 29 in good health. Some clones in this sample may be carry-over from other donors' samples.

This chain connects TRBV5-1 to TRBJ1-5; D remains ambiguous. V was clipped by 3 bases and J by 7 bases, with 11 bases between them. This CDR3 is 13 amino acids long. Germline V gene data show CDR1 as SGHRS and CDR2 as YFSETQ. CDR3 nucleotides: TGCGCCAGCAGCTCGTCTGGGCCCCAGCCCCAGCATTTT. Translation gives CASSSSGPQPQHF.

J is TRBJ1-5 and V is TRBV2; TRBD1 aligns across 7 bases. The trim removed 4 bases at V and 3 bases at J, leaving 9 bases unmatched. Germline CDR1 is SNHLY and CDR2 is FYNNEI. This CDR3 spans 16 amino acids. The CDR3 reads CASSAEQGSINQPQHF. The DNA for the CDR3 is TGTGCCAGCAGTGCCGAACAGGGGTCGATCAATCAGCCCCAGCATTTT.

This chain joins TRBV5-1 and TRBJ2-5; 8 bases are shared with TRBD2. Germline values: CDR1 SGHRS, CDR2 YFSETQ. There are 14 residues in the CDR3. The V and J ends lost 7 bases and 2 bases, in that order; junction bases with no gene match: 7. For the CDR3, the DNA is TGCGCCAGCTCAACCGGGACTAGGCAAGAGACCCAGTACTTC. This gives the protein CASSTGTRQETQYF.

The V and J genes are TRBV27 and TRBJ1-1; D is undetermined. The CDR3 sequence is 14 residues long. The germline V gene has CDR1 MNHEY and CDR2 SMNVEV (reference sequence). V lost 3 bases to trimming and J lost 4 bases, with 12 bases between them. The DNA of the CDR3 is TGTGCCAGCAGTTTGAGTAGGGTTGGCACTGAAGCTTTCTTT. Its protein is CASSLSRVGTEAFF.

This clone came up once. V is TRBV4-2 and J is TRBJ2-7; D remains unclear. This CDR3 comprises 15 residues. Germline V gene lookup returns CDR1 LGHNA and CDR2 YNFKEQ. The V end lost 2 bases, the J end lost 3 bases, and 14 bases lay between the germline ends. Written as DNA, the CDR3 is TGTGCCAGCAGCCAAAGTCGAGAGGTCGTCTACGAGCAGTACTTC. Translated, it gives CASSQSREVVYEQYF.

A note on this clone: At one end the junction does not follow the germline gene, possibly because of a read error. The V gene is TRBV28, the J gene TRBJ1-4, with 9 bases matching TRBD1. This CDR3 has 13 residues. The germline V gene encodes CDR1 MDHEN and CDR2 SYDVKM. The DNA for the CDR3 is TGTGCCAGCAGCCGAATCCGGGACAGGGTTACCATTTTT. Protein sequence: CASSRIRDRVTIF. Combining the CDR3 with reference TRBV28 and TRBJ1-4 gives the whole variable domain DVKVTQSSRYLVKRTGEKVFLECVQDMDHENMFWYRQDPGLGLRLIYFSYDVKMKEKGDIPEGYSVSREKKERFSLILESASTNQTSMYLCASSRIRDRVTIFGSGTQLSVL.

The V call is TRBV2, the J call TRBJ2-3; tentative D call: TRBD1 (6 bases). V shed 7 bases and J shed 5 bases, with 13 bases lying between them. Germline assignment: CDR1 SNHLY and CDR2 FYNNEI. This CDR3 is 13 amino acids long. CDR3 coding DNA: TGTGCCAGCATAGGGGGTCAGTTAGATACGCAGTATTTT. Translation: CASIGGQLDTQYF.

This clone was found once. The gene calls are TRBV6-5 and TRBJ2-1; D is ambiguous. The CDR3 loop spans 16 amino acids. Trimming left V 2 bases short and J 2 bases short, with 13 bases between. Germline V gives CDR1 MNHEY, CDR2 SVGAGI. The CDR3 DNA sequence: TGTGCCAGCAGTTACCATCGCCGGCTAGCCTACAATGAGCAGTTCTTC. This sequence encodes CASSYHRRLAYNEQFF.

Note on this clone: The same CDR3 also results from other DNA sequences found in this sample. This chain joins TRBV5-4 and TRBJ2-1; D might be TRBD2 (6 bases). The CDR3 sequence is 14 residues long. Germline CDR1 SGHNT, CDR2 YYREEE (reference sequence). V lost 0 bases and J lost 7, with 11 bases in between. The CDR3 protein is CASSLVQGGNEQFF. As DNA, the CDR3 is TGTGCCAGCAGCTTGGTTCAGGGAGGAAATGAGCAGTTCTTC.

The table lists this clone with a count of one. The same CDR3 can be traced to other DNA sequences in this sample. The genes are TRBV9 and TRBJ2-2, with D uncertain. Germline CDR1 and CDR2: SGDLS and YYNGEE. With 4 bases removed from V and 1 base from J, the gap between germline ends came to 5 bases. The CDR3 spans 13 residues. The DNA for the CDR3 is TGTGCCAGCAGCCCTTTGAACACCGGGGAGCTGTTTTTT. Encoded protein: CASSPLNTGELFF.

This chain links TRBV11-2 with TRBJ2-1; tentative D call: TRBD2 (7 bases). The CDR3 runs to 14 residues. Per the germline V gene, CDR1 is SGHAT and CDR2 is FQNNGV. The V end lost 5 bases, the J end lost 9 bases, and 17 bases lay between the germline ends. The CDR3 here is CASSPVQGRVEQFF. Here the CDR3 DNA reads TGTGCCAGCAGCCCCGTGCAGGGGAGGGTTGAGCAGTTCTTC.

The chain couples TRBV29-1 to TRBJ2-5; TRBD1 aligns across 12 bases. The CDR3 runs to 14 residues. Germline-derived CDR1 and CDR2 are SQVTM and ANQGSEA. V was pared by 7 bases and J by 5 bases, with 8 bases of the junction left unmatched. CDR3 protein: CSARDRGRWETQYF. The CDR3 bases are TGCAGCGCCAGGGACAGGGGGCGATGGGAGACCCAGTACTTC.

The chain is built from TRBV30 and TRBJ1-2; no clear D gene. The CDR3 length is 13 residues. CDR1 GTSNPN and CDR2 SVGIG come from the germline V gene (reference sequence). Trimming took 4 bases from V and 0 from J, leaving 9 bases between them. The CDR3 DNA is TGTGCCTGGAACTACGGATCTAACTATGGCTACACCTTC. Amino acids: CAWNYGSNYGYTF.

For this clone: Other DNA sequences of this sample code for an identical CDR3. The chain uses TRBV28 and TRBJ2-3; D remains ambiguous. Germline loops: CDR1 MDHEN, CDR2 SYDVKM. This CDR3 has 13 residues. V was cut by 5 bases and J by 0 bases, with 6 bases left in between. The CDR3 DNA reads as TGTGCCAGCAGTGGCGGAAGCACAGATACGCAGTATTTT. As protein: CASSGGSTDTQYF.

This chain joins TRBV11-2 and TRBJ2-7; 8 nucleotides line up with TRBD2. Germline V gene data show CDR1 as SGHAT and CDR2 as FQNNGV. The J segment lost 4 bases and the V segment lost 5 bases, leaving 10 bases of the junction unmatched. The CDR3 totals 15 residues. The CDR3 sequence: CASSPPGASGYEQYF. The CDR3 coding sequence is TGTGCCAGCAGCCCCCCCGGGGCTAGCGGGTACGAGCAGTACTTC.

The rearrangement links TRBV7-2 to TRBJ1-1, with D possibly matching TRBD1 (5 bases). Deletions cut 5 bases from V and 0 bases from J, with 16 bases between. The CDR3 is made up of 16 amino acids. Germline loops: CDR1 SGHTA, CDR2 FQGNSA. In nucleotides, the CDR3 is TGTGCCAGCAGCCTAAAAGGGACTGTTGTGAACACTGAAGCTTTCTTT. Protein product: CASSLKGTVVNTEAFF.

As DNA, the CDR3 is TGTGCCAGCTCAGCGAGGACAGGGGACTACGAGCAGTACTTC. Protein: CASSARTGDYEQYF. V and J are TRBV18 and TRBJ2-7, with 9 bases aligning to TRBD1. There are 14 residues in the CDR3. In germline, CDR1 is KGHSH, CDR2 LQKENI. The junction had 5 bases not matched to a gene; V was cut back by 5 bases and J by 3 bases.

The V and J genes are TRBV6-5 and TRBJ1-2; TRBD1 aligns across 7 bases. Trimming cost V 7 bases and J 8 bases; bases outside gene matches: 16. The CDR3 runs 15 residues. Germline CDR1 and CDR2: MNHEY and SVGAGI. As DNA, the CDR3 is TGTGCCAGCAATCCGAGGACAGGCACCCTGGGGGGCTACACCTTC. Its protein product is CASNPRTGTLGGYTF.

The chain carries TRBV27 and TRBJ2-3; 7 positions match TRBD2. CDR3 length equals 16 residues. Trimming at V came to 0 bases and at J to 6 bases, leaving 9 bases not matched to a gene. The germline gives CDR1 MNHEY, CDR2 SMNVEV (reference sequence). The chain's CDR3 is CASSLSEGGLGDTQYF. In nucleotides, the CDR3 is TGTGCCAGCAGTTTATCGGAGGGAGGACTAGGTGATACGCAGTATTTT.

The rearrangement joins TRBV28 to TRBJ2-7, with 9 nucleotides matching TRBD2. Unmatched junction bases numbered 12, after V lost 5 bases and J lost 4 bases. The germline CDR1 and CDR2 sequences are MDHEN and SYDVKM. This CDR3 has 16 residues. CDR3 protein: CASSQVLAGVKYEQYF. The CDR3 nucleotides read TGTGCCAGCAGTCAGGTTTTAGCGGGGGTCAAGTACGAGCAGTACTTC.